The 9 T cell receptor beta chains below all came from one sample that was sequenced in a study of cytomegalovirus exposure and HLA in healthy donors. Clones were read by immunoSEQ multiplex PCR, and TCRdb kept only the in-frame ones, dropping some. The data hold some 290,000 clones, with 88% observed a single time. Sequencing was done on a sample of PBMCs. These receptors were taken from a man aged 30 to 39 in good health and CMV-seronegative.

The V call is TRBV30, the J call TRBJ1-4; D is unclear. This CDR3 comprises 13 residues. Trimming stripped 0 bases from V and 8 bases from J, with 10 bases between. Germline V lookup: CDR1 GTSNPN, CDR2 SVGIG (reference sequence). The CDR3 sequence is CAWSVNFGEKLFF. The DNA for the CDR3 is TGTGCCTGGAGTGTAAATTTTGGCGAAAAACTGTTTTTT.

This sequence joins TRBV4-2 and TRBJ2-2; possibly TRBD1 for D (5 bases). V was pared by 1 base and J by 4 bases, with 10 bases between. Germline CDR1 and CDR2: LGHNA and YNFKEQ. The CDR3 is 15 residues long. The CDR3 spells CASSQGTSPTGELFF. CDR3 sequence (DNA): TGTGCCAGCAGCCAAGGGACAAGTCCCACCGGGGAGCTGTTTTTT.

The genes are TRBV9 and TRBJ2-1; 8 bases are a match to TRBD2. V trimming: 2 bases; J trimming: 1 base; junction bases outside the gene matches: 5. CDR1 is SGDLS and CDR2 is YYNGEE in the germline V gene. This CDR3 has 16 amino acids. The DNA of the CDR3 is TGTGCCAGCAGCGTTACCGCGGGGGGTTCCTACAATGAGCAGTTCTTC. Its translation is CASSVTAGGSYNEQFF.

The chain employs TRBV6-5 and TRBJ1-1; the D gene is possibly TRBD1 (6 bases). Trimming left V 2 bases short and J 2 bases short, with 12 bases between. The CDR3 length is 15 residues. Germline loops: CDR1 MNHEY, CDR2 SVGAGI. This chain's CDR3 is CASSYKDSLNTEAFF. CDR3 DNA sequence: TGTGCCAGCAGTTACAAGGACAGCCTCAACACTGAAGCTTTCTTT.

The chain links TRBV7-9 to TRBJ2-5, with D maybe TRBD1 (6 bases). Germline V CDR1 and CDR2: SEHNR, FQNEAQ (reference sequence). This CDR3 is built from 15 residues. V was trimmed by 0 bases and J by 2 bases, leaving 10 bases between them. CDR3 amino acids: CASSLAVGTQETQYF. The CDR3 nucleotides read TGTGCCAGCAGCTTAGCGGTTGGGACACAAGAGACCCAGTACTTC.

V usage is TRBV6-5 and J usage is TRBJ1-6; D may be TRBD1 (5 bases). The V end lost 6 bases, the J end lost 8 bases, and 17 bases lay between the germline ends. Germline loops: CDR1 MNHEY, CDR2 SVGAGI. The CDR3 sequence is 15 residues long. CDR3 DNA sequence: TGTGCCAGCAGGAGGACACTCCGGACGGATTCACCCCTCCACTTT. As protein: CASRRTLRTDSPLHF.

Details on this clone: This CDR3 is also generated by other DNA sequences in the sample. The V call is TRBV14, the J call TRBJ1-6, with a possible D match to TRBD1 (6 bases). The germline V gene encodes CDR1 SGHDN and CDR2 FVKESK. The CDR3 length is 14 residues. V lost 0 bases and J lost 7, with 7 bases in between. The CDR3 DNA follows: TGTGCCAGCAGCCAAGAAACAGGGAATTCACCCCTCCACTTT. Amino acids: CASSQETGNSPLHF.

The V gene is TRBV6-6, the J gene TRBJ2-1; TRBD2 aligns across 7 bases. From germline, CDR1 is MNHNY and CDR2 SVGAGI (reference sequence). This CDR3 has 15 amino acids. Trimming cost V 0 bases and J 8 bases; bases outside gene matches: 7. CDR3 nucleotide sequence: TGTGCCAGCAGTTACTCCCAGCGGGGTACGTATGAGCAGTTCTTC. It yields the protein CASSYSQRGTYEQFF.

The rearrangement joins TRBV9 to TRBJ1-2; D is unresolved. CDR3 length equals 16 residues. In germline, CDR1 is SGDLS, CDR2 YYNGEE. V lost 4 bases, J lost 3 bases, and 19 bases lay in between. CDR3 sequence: CASSSPKGEWDYGYTF. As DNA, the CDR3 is TGTGCCAGCAGCTCCCCAAAAGGAGAGTGGGACTATGGCTACACCTTC.